The T cell receptor beta chain under discussion was sequenced for a study of post-analysis software for immune sequencing data. Broader study findings: Clustering by F measure revealed strong co-clustering among samples prepared together in one batch. TRBV5-6, TRBV5-1 and TRBV20-1 were among four or five TRBV segments more frequent in patients than controls.

On this clonotype: Its antigen is unidentified.

Unique molecular identifiers were built into the TCR beta cDNA libraries. TCRdb analysed the PCR reads with MiXCR anew, one entry per CDR3 protein. The sample contains about half a million distinct CDR3 sequences, less than 45% of which appear only once. The CDR3 consists of 21 residues. CDR1 is LGHDT and CDR2 is YNNKEL in the germline V gene (reference sequence). V lost 1 base, J lost 2 bases, and 23 bases stayed unmatched. The genes are TRBV3-1 and TRBJ2-7; 7 nucleotides agree with TRBD1. This TCR was recovered from a girl under 18 with multiple sclerosis. Material for sequencing was blood. The CDR3 sequence is CASSQVSVGPRTGTATYEQYF. DNA of the CDR3: TGTGCCAGCAGCCAAGTCAGCGTCGGCCCGCGAACCGGGACAGCCACCTACGAGCAGTACTTC.